The rows below give T cell receptor beta chains drawn from one sample of a study of identical twins. Via MiXCR, TCRdb re-called the 5' RACE reads, giving one row per CDR3 protein. The sample lists about 470,000 distinct CDR3 sequences; 20% to 30% were seen once. These data were likewise used in another study, on T cells expressing NK-cell markers.

The sample comprised CD4+ T cells sorted from blood. The receptor source for this set is a woman aged 18-30 years in good health. The CDR3 runs from the conserved cysteine through the conserved F or W. D genes are given only for firm matches. Expanded clones get a size class; other rows say once, few or many, or leave the size out.

d_call,v_call,j_call,clone_size,cdr3_nt,cdr3_aa
TRBD2,TRBV19,TRBJ2-3,.,TGTGCCAGTAGACGACTAGCCGGAGAGGGGAATACGCAGTATTTT,CASRRLAGEGNTQYF
.,TRBV12-3/TRBV12-4,TRBJ1-2,.,TGTGCCAGCAGTTTAGTTTCAGAAAATGGCTACACCTTC,CASSLVSENGYTF
.,TRBV10-3,TRBJ2-6,few,TGTGCCATCAGTCTAGGACAGCCTGGGGCCAACGTCCTGACTTTC,CAISLGQPGANVLTF
.,TRBV7-9,TRBJ2-1,few,TGTGCCAGCACCTGGCGGGACTCCTACAATGAGCAGTTCTTC,CASTWRDSYNEQFF
TRBD1,TRBV20-1,TRBJ2-3,.,TGCAGTGCTAGAGGGGGAGCCAGGGGGTTCACAGATACGCAGTATTTT,CSARGGARGFTDTQYF
TRBD1,TRBV5-8,TRBJ2-3,few,TGTGCCAGCAGCCGACCCCGGGACAGGGGTCATACGCAGTATTTT,CASSRPRDRGHTQYF
.,TRBV29-1,TRBJ2-3,.,TGCAGCGTCCTCACAGACCCCACAGATACGCAGTATTTT,CSVLTDPTDTQYF
TRBD2,TRBV7-2,TRBJ2-1,.,TGTGCCAGCAGCTTAGCCCGGGGGGGGGGTAACTACAATGAGCAGTTCTTC,CASSLARGGGNYNEQFF
.,TRBV27,TRBJ2-7,few,TGTGCCATCGCCCCACTTCAGGCGTCCCCCTACGAGCAGTACTTC,CAIAPLQASPYEQYF
TRBD2,TRBV10-3,TRBJ2-2,.,TGTGCCATCAGTTCCTCGTATAGCGGGAGAACTACCGGGGAGCTGTTTTTT,CAISSSYSGRTTGELFF
TRBD1,TRBV6-2/TRBV6-3,TRBJ2-7,.,TGTGCCAGCAGACCCCGGGACAGGGGATCGACAGGGCAGTACTTC,CASRPRDRGSTGQYF
.,TRBV7-8,TRBJ2-7,.,TGTGCCAGCAGCTTACAGGGGGGGGTCTACGAGCAGTACTTC,CASSLQGGVYEQYF
.,TRBV9,TRBJ1-1,few,TGTGCCAGCAGCTATGACTACAGGAACACTGAAGCTTTCTTT,CASSYDYRNTEAFF
TRBD2,TRBV20-1,TRBJ2-2,few,TGCAGTGCTAGTCTAGCGGCGAACACCGGGGAGCTGTTTTTT,CSASLAANTGELFF
.,TRBV6-6,TRBJ2-7,.,TGTGCCAGCAGTTCCCCCGGACTTTCCGAGCAGTACTTC,CASSSPGLSEQYF
.,TRBV5-1,TRBJ2-7,.,TGCGCCAGCAGCCCGCCGGGGAAGGGTACTTACGAGCAGTACTTC,CASSPPGKGTYEQYF
TRBD1,TRBV12-3/TRBV12-4,TRBJ1-2,once,TGTGCCAGCAGTTTAACGGGGACAGGGGGTATCTATGGCTACACCTTC,CASSLTGTGGIYGYTF
.,TRBV5-1,TRBJ1-2,few,TGCGCCAGCAGCTTGGAGACATCTGCTAACTATGGCTACACCTTC,CASSLETSANYGYTF
TRBD2,TRBV3-1,TRBJ2-2,.,TGTGCCAGCAGCCAAGGCCCCGGACTAGCGGGGGTATCGGGCGGGGAGCTGTTTTTT,CASSQGPGLAGVSGGELFF
.,TRBV20-1,TRBJ2-5,.,TGCAGTGCTATGGTGGGGGCCCAAGAGACCCAGTACTTC,CSAMVGAQETQYF
.,TRBV6-2/TRBV6-3,TRBJ2-5,few,TGTGCCAGCAGTTCATTCGGGACACCCCAAGAGACCCAGTACTTC,CASSSFGTPQETQYF
TRBD2,TRBV20-1,TRBJ2-2,.,TGCAGTGCTAGAGATCGGCGGGGAGGGGCCACCGGGGAGCTGTTTTTT,CSARDRRGGATGELFF
.,TRBV14,TRBJ2-7,.,TGTGCCAGCAGCCAAGGGTGGGGATTCTCAGGGTACGAGCAGTACTTC,CASSQGWGFSGYEQYF
TRBD2,TRBV30,TRBJ2-1,.,TGTGCCTGGAGCTTAAAGGGGCTAGCGGGGTACAATGAGCAGTTCTTC,CAWSLKGLAGYNEQFF
.,TRBV12-3/TRBV12-4,TRBJ2-5,few,TGTGCCAGCAGTTTAGGCGAGGGAAGGTCTGAGACCCAGTACTTC,CASSLGEGRSETQYF
.,TRBV20-1,TRBJ2-7,.,TGCAGTGCTAGAGTAGGGTTATACGAGCAGTACTTC,CSARVGLYEQYF
TRBD1,TRBV20-1,TRBJ2-3,.,TGCAGTGCTGACAGGGGGCGAAGCACAGATACGCAGTATTTT,CSADRGRSTDTQYF
.,TRBV10-3,TRBJ1-6,.,TGTGCCATCAGTGAGGTGTTTCTTGGAGGGAATTCACCCCTCCACTTT,CAISEVFLGGNSPLHF
TRBD1,TRBV4-2,TRBJ2-3,once,TGTGCCAGCAGCCCTTGGACAGGGGAGAGCACAGATACGCAGTATTTT,CASSPWTGESTDTQYF
.,TRBV12-3/TRBV12-4,TRBJ1-1,few,TGTGCCAGCAGTGACTCTCGGAGGGCTTACACTGAAGCTTTCTTT,CASSDSRRAYTEAFF
.,TRBV28,TRBJ2-7,.,TGTGCCAGCGGGTTAGCGAGCCTGTACGAGCAGTACTTC,CASGLASLYEQYF
.,TRBV12-3/TRBV12-4,TRBJ1-1,once,TGTGCCAGCAGGGTGTCGGTTAACACTGAAGCTTTCTTT,CASRVSVNTEAFF
.,TRBV6-1,TRBJ2-7,.,TGTGCCAGCAGTGAAGCGTTCCGAAACTACGAGCAGTACTTC,CASSEAFRNYEQYF
.,TRBV5-1,TRBJ2-3,few,TGCGCCAGCAGCTTCGACTCGGGCACAGATACGCAGTATTTT,CASSFDSGTDTQYF
.,TRBV5-1,TRBJ2-1,many,TGCGCCAGCAGCTTGGGGGCGACTAGTTTTGGTGGGTCGTATGAGCAGTTCTTC,CASSLGATSFGGSYEQFF
TRBD2,TRBV27,TRBJ2-3,.,TGTGCCAGCAGTTTATCGCCCCCGAGCGGGGGGTCAAGCACAGATACGCAGTATTTT,CASSLSPPSGGSSTDTQYF
TRBD2,TRBV29-1,TRBJ2-3,.,TGCAGCGTCCCACCATCTAGCGGGGGCACAGATACGCAGTATTTT,CSVPPSSGGTDTQYF
.,TRBV18,TRBJ1-2,.,TGTGCCAGCACCCGGGACGACTATGGCTACACCTTC,CASTRDDYGYTF
TRBD1,TRBV6-1,TRBJ1-1,.,TGTGCCAGCACCAGACAGGGTGAAGCTTTCTTT,CASTRQGEAFF
TRBD1,TRBV7-2,TRBJ1-5,.,TGTGCCAGCCAGAAACAGGGGGGGGCAAATCAGCCCCAGCATTTT,CASQKQGGANQPQHF
TRBD2,TRBV29-1,TRBJ2-5,few,TGCAGCGCTTGGACTAGCGGGGGATACCAAGAGACCCAGTACTTC,CSAWTSGGYQETQYF
.,TRBV10-3,TRBJ2-5,.,TGTGCCAGCGGGCCGGGGGAGACCCAGTACTTC,CASGPGETQYF
.,TRBV6-5,TRBJ1-1,.,TGTGCCAGCAGTTACTCCGGCAGAGCCACTGAAGCTTTCTTT,CASSYSGRATEAFF
.,TRBV3-1,TRBJ2-7,few,TGTGCCAGCAGCCGGCAGGGGAGGTCCTACGAGCAGTACTTC,CASSRQGRSYEQYF
TRBD2,TRBV2,TRBJ2-7,.,TGTGCCAGCAGTGACGGACTAGCGGGAGTGTACGAGCAGTACTTC,CASSDGLAGVYEQYF
TRBD2,TRBV10-3,TRBJ2-1,few,TGTGCCATCAGATCTCTAGCGGGGGGGCCCCGTGAGCAGTTCTTC,CAIRSLAGGPREQFF
.,TRBV3-1,TRBJ2-7,.,TGTGCCAGCAGCCATGGCAGACGGGCTACCTACGAGCAGTACTTC,CASSHGRRATYEQYF
TRBD2,TRBV3-1,TRBJ2-3,few,TGTGCCAGCAGCCTTGGACTAGCGGGAGAACAAAGGATGACAGATACGCAGTATTTT,CASSLGLAGEQRMTDTQYF
TRBD1,TRBV20-1,TRBJ1-4,.,TGCAGTGCTCTGGACAGGGCTAATGAAAAACTGTTTTTT,CSALDRANEKLFF